The clone carrying this T cell receptor beta chain was observed a handful of times. Its antigen is unidentified. A second PCR of roughly 7 to 11 cycles used a sample-barcoded 5' primer and a J-beta primer mix. Samples each returned at least 3 million CDR3-containing paired-end reads. TCRdb fed the 5' RACE reads into MiXCR, producing one record per CDR3 protein. This table has approximately 820,000 distinct CDR3 sequences, approximately 44% appearing once. This record comes from a study of blood T cells in healthy people across ages. The study's findings and limits: Older age coincided with a roughly linear decline in TCR beta diversity per million T cells. A greater number of naive CD4+ cells and higher diversity distinguished long-lived donors from aged donors.

The CDR3 contains 14 residues. The ends lost 4 bases at V and 6 bases at J; junction bases unmatched: 5. The germline CDR1 and CDR2 sequences are SGHRS and YFSETQ. The specimen sequenced was blood. J is TRBJ2-3 and V is TRBV5-1; 10 bases agree with TRBD1. The TCR comes from a man aged 60-69 years in good health. CDR3: CASSGGQGLDTQYF. CDR3 nucleotides: TGCGCCAGCAGCGGGGGACAGGGGTTGGATACGCAGTATTTT.